This record covers a single T cell receptor beta chain. Its antigen is not identified. This specimen comes from a study of metastatic and nonmetastatic thyroid tumors. Overall study results and limits: Reports indicated that malignant thyroid tumors showed significantly higher TCR beta diversity than benign nodules did, in blood and tumor.

Thyroid surgery had not been preceded by any treatment in any patient. Germline V gives CDR1 SEHNR, CDR2 FQNEAQ (reference sequence). Trimming left V 4 bases short and J 14 bases short, with 23 bases between. The CDR3 loop spans 15 amino acids. MiXCR was used by TCRdb to re-call the PCR reads. This table has about 35,000 clones, approximately 17% appearing once. V gene TRBV7-9 combines with J gene TRBJ2-2, with unresolved D. The sample was blood. The source is a male donor with papillary thyroid cancer or a benign thyroid nodule (not recorded which). Some clones in this sample may be carry-over from other donors' samples. CDR3 coding DNA: TGTGCCAGCAGCTCGACAAGTTCGAACACCGGTGATCTGTTTTTT. Its translation is CASSSTSSNTGDLFF. The full variable domain, in which reference TRBV7-9 and TRBJ2-2 provide the parts outside the CDR3, is DTGVSQNPRHKITKRGQNVTFRCDPISEHNRLYWYRQTLGQGPEFLTYFQNEAQLEKSRLLSDRFSAERPKGSFSTLEIQRTEQGDSAMYLCASSSTSSNTGDLFFGEGSRLTVL.